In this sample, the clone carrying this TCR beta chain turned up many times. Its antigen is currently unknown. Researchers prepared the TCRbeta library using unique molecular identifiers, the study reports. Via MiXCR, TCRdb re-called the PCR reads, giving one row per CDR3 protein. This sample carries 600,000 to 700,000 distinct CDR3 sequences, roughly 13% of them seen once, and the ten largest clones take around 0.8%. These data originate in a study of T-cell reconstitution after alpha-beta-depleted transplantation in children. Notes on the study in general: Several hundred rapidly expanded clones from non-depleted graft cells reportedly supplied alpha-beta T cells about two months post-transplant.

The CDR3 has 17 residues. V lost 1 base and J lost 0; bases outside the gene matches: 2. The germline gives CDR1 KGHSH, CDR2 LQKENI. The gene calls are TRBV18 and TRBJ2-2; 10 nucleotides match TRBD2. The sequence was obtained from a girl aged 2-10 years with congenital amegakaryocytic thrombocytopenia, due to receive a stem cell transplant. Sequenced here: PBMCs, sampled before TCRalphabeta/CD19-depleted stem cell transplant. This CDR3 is CASSPLAGGPNTGELFF. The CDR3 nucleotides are TGTGCCAGCTCACCACTAGCGGGAGGACCGAACACCGGGGAGCTGTTTTTT.